The sequence of this T cell receptor beta chain was determined in a study of blood T cells in healthy people across ages (dated by TCRdb to 2015 to 2017). About the study as a whole: Template switching captured roughly one uniquely barcoded TCR beta cDNA molecule per two T cells in model experiments. To avoid experimental bias, donors of different ages were spread randomly across the sequencing lanes. The study analyzed two additional independent replicas of 1 million unique cDNA reads from the same blood draw for two donors, one aged 18 to 30 and one aged 80 or older. The study measured age-related changes in TCR beta repertoire diversity using deep sequencing normalized with unique cDNA molecular identifiers. Donors were grouped into four age groups: young (average 16 years), middle-aged (39), aged (approximately 67) and long-lived (just over 80).

What the authors observed across the whole study: Total diversity estimates from one million sequenced T cells were considered lower bounds and underestimates. There was a strong correlation between observed TCR beta diversity and the percentage of naive T cells measured by flow cytometry. The long-lived group showed more naive CD4+ T cells, fewer expanded clones and increased TCR diversity than the aged group, suggesting age selection. Bulk unsorted PBMC profiling prevented conclusive comparison of naive and antigen-experienced compartments. As age increased, observed TCR beta diversity per million T cells dropped in a roughly linear way, and a significant reduction was already evident by age approximately 40. Because the CMV infection status of the donors was unknown, age-related changes in expanded clonotypes may potentially have been confounded.

The count of this clonotype is one. Its antigen is still unknown. Relative to the germline gene, one junction end is altered; a read error may explain this. Libraries were constructed by 5' RACE. The sequencer was an Illumina HiSeq 2500. The second PCR ran for about 7 to 11 cycles and used a J-beta primer mix along with a sample-barcoded 5' primer. A template-switch 5' adaptor carrying 12 random nucleotides introduced a unique molecular identifier onto each TCR beta cDNA molecule. At least 2.5 million CDR3-containing paired-end reads were obtained from each sample. The Mint cDNA synthesis kit, primed by a TRBC-specific oligonucleotide, was used to synthesize first-strand cDNA from all RNA. Following uracil-DNA glycosylase treatment, all cDNA underwent a first 18-cycle PCR with the universal primers M1SS and BC2_uni_R. In the paper's pipeline: Each sample was normalized by randomly selecting 1 million high-quality reads, each carrying a distinct molecular identifier. Reads sharing molecular identifiers were discarded rather than binned into consensus sequences. MiTCR, set to a Q25 quality threshold and the strictest error-elimination algorithm, was used for CDR3 identification, clonotype clustering and error correction. A nonparametric unseen species model using Euler transformation provided a lower-bound estimate of total TCR beta diversity. TCRdb passed the public sequencing reads through fastp at Q25 and MiXCR, retaining productive beta sequences. Rows matching on CDR3 protein sequence are summarized as one entry with the most common DNA and genes. Clone size and V and J calls follow TCRdb, not the original study. The sample yields hundreds of thousands of distinct CDR3 sequences; approximately 29% were counted once. The ten largest clones capture 15% of the sample.

Counted from cysteine to phenylalanine, this CDR3 has 14 amino acids. Solely the CDR3 DNA is kept, with 42 bases framed from the first base. For CDR1 and CDR2, the germline V gene lists SGHDN and FVKESK. Systemically healthy Caucasian individuals from Russia, some 36 in total and aged roughly 6 to 95 years, were included as donors. About 9.6 milliliters of peripheral blood were collected from each donor into EDTA-treated Vacutainer tubes. Ficoll-Paque density-gradient centrifugation was used to isolate PBMCs, with at least 6.5 million per sample. Trizol reagent was used to extract total RNA from PBMCs, with at least 6 micrograms per sample. Naive CD45RAhigh/CD27high T cell percentages were measured by flow cytometry on a PBMC aliquot from every donor.

Sequenced input: blood. The V and J genes are TRBV14 and TRBJ2-1, with the D assignment possibly TRBD1 or TRBD2, given 5 matching bases for each. This sequence was found in a woman aged 80 or over in good health. Donor details come from another sample of the same person, matched by shared clones. The CDR3: CASGQRTGTGAQFF. The DNA reads TGTGCCAGCGGCCAAAGGACTGGGACCGGTGCGCAGTTCTTC. The CDR3, completed at both ends by the reference TRBV14 and TRBJ2-1 genes, gives the full variable domain EAGVTQFPSHSVIEKGQTVTLRCDPISGHDNLYWYRRVMGKEIKFLLHFVKESKQDESGMPNNRFLAERTGGTYSTLKVQPAELEDSGVYFCASGQRTGTGAQFFGPGTRLTVL.